This T cell receptor (beta chain) appears in the sequencing data of a study of shared clonotypes between healthy human individuals. Turning to the study itself: Per donor, CD8 memory used one plate, CD8 naive used two, CD4 memory used three and CD4 naive used three. The study, taken as a whole, reports: Represented genetic and exposure-history diversity was restricted by having few donors.

The count of this clone is one. Its antigen is unidentified. At one end the junction does not follow the germline gene, possibly because of a read error. The CDR3 length is 11 residues. Germline V gene sequence: CDR1 ENHRY, CDR2 SYGVKD. Genomic DNA (from each subset) was split evenly across several immunoSEQ plates. Repertoires were generated with immunoSEQ multiplex PCR, while TCRdb's copy carries only in-frame clones and drops some. The sample records about 2 million clones, 85% to 95% being singletons. The sequenced sample was naive CD4+ T cells sorted from blood. Subset described: CD45RA+ positively selected. The sequence was obtained from a man aged 18-30 years in good health. The V call is TRBV10-3, the J call TRBJ2-7, with D unresolved. The chain's CDR3 is CAISEGQVPDF. The CDR3 DNA follows: TGTGCCATCAGTGAGGGGCAGGTTCCAGACTTC.